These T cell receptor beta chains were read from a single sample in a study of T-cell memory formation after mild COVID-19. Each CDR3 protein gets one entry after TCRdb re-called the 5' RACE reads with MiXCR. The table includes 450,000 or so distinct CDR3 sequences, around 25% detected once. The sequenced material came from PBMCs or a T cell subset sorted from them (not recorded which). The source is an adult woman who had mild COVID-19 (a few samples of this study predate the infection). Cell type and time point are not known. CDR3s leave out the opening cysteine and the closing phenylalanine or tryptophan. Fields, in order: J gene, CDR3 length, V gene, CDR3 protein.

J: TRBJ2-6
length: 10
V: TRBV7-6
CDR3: ASSPILGDLT

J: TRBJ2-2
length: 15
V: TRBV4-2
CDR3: ASSQVWQGADTGELF

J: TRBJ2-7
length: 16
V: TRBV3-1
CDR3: ASSQDGSGRVSSYEQY

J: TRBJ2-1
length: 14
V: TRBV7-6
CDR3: ASSLESGGVHNEQF

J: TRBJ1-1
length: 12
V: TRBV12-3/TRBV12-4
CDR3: ASSLGGGKAEAF

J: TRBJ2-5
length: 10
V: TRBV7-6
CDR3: ASSLIDETQY

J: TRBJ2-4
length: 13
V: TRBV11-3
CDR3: ASSLGSRDKNIQY

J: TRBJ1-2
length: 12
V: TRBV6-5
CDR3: ASSYHPGGYGYT

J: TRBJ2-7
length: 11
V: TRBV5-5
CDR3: ASSWDRSYEQY

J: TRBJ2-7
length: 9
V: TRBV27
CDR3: ASSRGTRQY

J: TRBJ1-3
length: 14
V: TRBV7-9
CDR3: ASSLDRHRSGNTIY

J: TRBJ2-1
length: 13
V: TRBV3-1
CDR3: ASSSGALGSNEQF

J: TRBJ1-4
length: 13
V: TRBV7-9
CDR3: ASNPGGSTNEKLF

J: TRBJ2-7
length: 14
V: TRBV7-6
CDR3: ASSLALGQASYEQY

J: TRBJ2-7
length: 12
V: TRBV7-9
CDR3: ASNAGQAFEEQY

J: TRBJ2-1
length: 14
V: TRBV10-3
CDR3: AISELGLADYNEQF

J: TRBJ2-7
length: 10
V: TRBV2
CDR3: ASSEETYEQY

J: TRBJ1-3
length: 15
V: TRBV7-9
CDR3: ASSPAQQGRGGNTIY

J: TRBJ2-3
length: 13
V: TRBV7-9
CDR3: ASSFPAGAADTQY

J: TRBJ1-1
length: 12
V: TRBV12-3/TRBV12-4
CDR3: ASSNTDRVAEAF

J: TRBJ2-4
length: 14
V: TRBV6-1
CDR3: ASSEVGQGGKNIQY

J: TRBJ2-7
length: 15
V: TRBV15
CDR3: ATSRDRWGAPGDEQY

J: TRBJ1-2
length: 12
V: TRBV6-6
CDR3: ASSLIQDNYGYT

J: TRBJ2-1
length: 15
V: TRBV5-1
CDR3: ASSPRGEISSYNEQF

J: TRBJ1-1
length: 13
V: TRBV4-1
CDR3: ASSQAPYRGTEAF

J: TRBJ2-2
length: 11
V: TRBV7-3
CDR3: ASSLSVPGELF

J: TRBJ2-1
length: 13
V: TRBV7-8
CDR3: ASSSRDSYYNEQF

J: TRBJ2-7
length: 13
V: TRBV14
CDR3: ASSQPQGILREQY

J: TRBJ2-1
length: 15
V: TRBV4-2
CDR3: ASSQVARLARNNEQF

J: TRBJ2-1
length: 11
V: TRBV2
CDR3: ASSPSAYNEQF

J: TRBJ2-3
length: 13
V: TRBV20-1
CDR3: SAPRTGMGTDTQY

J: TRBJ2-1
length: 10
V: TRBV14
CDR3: ASSQGRSQQF

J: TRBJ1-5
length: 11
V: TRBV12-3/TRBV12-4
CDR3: ASSYRVGQPQH

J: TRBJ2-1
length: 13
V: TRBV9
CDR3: ASSVGVSSYNEQF

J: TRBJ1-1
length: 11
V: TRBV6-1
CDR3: ASSEVESSEAF

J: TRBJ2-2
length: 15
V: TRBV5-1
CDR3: ASRLSTGTGNTGELF

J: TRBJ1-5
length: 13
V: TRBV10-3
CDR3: AISEGAATGQPQH